Shown below are 27 T cell receptor beta chains from a single sample sequenced in a study of cytomegalovirus exposure and HLA in healthy donors. The PCR ran on 60 Vbeta and 13 Jbeta primers. The table came from immunoSEQ multiplex PCR; TCRdb's copy has only in-frame clones and leaves some out. The table includes about 87,000 clones, approximately 74% detected once. Sequencing was done on a sample of PBMCs. Every receptor here comes from a man aged 25 to 40 in good health and CMV-seropositive.

This rearrangement joins TRBV19 to TRBJ2-5; TRBD2 might be the D (6 bases). The CDR3 has 15 amino acids. The V end was cut by 5 bases, the J end by 3 bases, with 16 bases between. Germline CDR1 and CDR2: LNHDA and SQIVND (reference sequence). CDR3 in amino acids: CASSPTTSWKETQYF. DNA of the CDR3: TGTGCCAGTAGTCCTACTACTAGCTGGAAAGAGACCCAGTACTTC.

V is TRBV28 and J is TRBJ1-1, with TRBD1 as a possible D gene (5 bases). V was shortened by 7 bases and J by 1 base, with 13 bases between the two germline ends. Looked up from germline, CDR1 is MDHEN and CDR2 is SYDVKM. CDR3 length equals 14 residues. The chain's CDR3 is CASNPSRGNTEAFF. DNA for the CDR3: TGTGCCAGCAATCCCTCAAGGGGGAACACTGAAGCTTTCTTT.

The J gene is TRBJ2-7, the V gene TRBV5-1; 10 bases match TRBD1. Germline lookup yields CDR1 SGHRS and CDR2 YFSETQ. J lost 2 bases, V lost 6 bases, and 5 bases had no gene match. The CDR3 totals 14 residues. The chain's CDR3 is CASTWTGGTYEQYF. The CDR3 DNA follows: TGCGCCAGCACCTGGACAGGGGGGACCTACGAGCAGTACTTC.

The chain joins TRBV4-1 to TRBJ1-1, with 11 bases fitting TRBD1. Looked up from germline, CDR1 is MGHRA and CDR2 is YSYEKL. Trimming at V came to 5 bases and at J to 6 bases, leaving 14 bases not matched to a gene. The CDR3 covers 17 residues. The CDR3 coding sequence is TGCGCCAGCAGCTTCAGGACAGGGGGCGAAAGCGCTCCTGAAGCTTTCTTT. This gives the protein CASSFRTGGESAPEAFF.

The rearrangement uses TRBV11-2 and TRBJ2-7; D is unclear. Germline CDR1 SGHAT, CDR2 FQNNGV. The V end was cut by 5 bases, the J end by 3 bases, with 17 bases between. CDR3 length: 15 residues. CDR3 region: CASSTTRGALYEQYF. In DNA form, the CDR3 reads TGTGCCAGCAGCACCACAAGAGGAGCCCTCTACGAGCAGTACTTC.

The chain links TRBV27 to TRBJ1-5; the D gene is possibly TRBD1 (5 bases). CDR1 is MNHEY, CDR2 SMNVEV, per germline (reference sequence). The germline V and J ends were trimmed by 1 base and 2 bases, with 9 bases remaining between them. This CDR3 has 15 residues. The CDR3 sequence is CASSLYWGGNQPQHF. As DNA, the CDR3 is TGTGCCAGCAGTTTATACTGGGGGGGCAATCAGCCCCAGCATTTT.

This clone showed up just a few times. The CDR3 sequence is CAWSGTSAYNEQFF. The CDR3, as DNA: TGTGCCTGGAGCGGGACTAGCGCCTACAATGAGCAGTTCTTC. V and J are TRBV30 and TRBJ2-1; 10 positions agree with TRBD2. Germline CDR1 reads GTSNPN; CDR2 reads SVGIG (reference sequence). V trimming: 3 bases; J trimming: 2 bases; junction bases outside the gene matches: 1. The CDR3 sequence is 14 residues long. Looking up the rest from reference TRBV30 and TRBJ2-1 gives the full variable domain: SQTIHQWPATLVQPVGSPLSLECTVEGTSNPNLYWYRQAAGRGLQLLFYSVGIGQISSEVPQNLSASRPQDRQFILSSKKLLLSDSGFYLCAWSGTSAYNEQFFGPGTRLTVL.

J is TRBJ2-1 and V is TRBV19; 9 bases match TRBD2. The V gene end was trimmed by 5 bases and the J gene end by 9 bases; junction bases not matched to a gene: 5. Germline V gene data show CDR1 as LNHDA and CDR2 as SQIVND (reference sequence). The CDR3 length is 13 residues. The DNA for the CDR3 is TGTGCCAGTAGTTCCCTAGCGGGGTCTGAGCAGTTCTTC. Translation gives CASSSLAGSEQFF. Together with reference TRBV19 and TRBJ2-1, the CDR3 gives the full variable domain: DGGITQSPKYLFRKEGQNVTLSCEQNLNHDAMYWYRQDPGQGLRLIYYSQIVNDFQKGDIAEGYSVSREKKESFPLTVTSAQKNPTAFYLCASSSLAGSEQFFGPGTRLTVL.

The chain couples TRBV28 to TRBJ2-7, with TRBD1 as a possible D gene (5 bases). The ends were cut back, 4 bases at V and 5 bases at J, with 9 bases in the middle. Germline CDR1 MDHEN, CDR2 SYDVKM. The CDR3 length is 12 residues. CDR3: CASSYLRDEQYF. As DNA, the CDR3 is TGTGCCAGCAGTTACCTCAGGGACGAGCAGTACTTC.

This sequence joins TRBV29-1 and TRBJ2-3; D remains unclear. Germline loops: CDR1 SQVTM, CDR2 ANQGSEA. Between the trimmed V and J ends, which lost 2 bases and 1 base, there was a span of 4 bases. CDR3 length: 12 amino acids. CDR3 region: CSVEQGTDTQYF. In DNA, the CDR3 is TGCAGCGTTGAACAGGGCACAGATACGCAGTATTTT.

The V gene is TRBV5-4, the J gene TRBJ1-1; the D gene is possibly TRBD1 (5 bases). This CDR3 has 19 residues. The V end lost 0 bases, the J end lost 5 bases, and 26 bases lay between the germline ends. Germline V gene lookup returns CDR1 SGHNT and CDR2 YYREEE (reference sequence). The CDR3 loop reads CASSLDFAAVPGGKTEAFF. The CDR3 DNA is TGTGCCAGCAGCTTGGATTTTGCAGCAGTACCCGGGGGTAAGACTGAAGCTTTCTTT.

V and J are TRBV27 and TRBJ2-1, with TRBD2 matching 13 bases. Looked up from germline, CDR1 is MNHEY and CDR2 is SMNVEV (reference sequence). The CDR3 is 17 amino acids. V lost 6 bases and J lost 8; bases outside the gene matches: 13. CDR3 in DNA: TGTGCCAGCAGAGACACTAGCGGGAGGGCCTGGGGGTATGAGCAGTTCTTC. Residues: CASRDTSGRAWGYEQFF.

The V and J genes are TRBV28 and TRBJ2-1; tentatively, D is TRBD2 (6 bases). Trimming took 5 bases from V and 8 from J, leaving 16 bases between them. The CDR3 has 14 amino acids. CDR1 MDHEN and CDR2 SYDVKM come from the germline V gene. The CDR3 sequence: CASSPGLSPYEQFF. CDR3 DNA sequence: TGTGCCAGCAGTCCGGGACTGTCGCCGTATGAGCAGTTCTTC.

The V call is TRBV9, the J call TRBJ2-1; 7 bases fit TRBD2. Germline V lookup: CDR1 SGDLS, CDR2 YYNGEE. V lost 4 bases, J lost 8 bases, and 12 bases stayed unmatched. The CDR3 spans 15 residues. The CDR3 protein is CASSLGTIEIDEQFF. CDR3 DNA: TGTGCCAGCAGCCTCGGGACTATCGAGATCGATGAGCAGTTCTTC. Combining the CDR3 with reference TRBV9 and TRBJ2-1 gives the whole variable domain DSGVTQTPKHLITATGQRVTLRCSPRSGDLSVYWYQQSLDQGLQFLIQYYNGEERAKGNILERFSAQQFPDLHSELNLSSLELGDSALYFCASSLGTIEIDEQFFGPGTRLTVL.

This clone came up once. CDR3 sequence reads: CASSVGLAQETQYF. The DNA for the CDR3 is TGTGCCAGCAGCGTAGGACTCGCTCAAGAGACCCAGTACTTC. The V call is TRBV9, the J call TRBJ2-5; D gene ambiguous. Trimming took 0 bases from V and 2 from J, leaving 8 bases between them. The CDR3 is made up of 14 amino acids. Germline V gene sequence: CDR1 SGDLS, CDR2 YYNGEE.

This rearrangement joins TRBV27 to TRBJ1-1, with unresolved D. V gave up 1 base and J gave up 2 bases, with 8 bases separating them. In germline, CDR1 is MNHEY, CDR2 SMNVEV (reference sequence). The CDR3 length is 14 residues. The CDR3: CASSLFLSNTEAFF. The CDR3 region has the DNA TGTGCCAGCAGTTTATTTCTGAGCAACACTGAAGCTTTCTTT.

The chain is built from TRBV2 and TRBJ2-4; no clear D. Germline V CDR1 and CDR2: SNHLY, FYNNEI. V was clipped by 4 bases and J by 1 base, with 11 bases between them. The CDR3 totals 15 residues. CDR3 sequence: CASSGSGWAKNIQYF. The CDR3 bases are TGTGCCAGCAGTGGGTCAGGATGGGCCAAAAACATTCAGTACTTC.

This clone was counted only a few times. The chain's CDR3 is CASSLDRVVTDTQYF. In DNA, the CDR3 is TGTGCCAGCAGCTTGGACAGGGTCGTGACAGATACGCAGTATTTT. The V and J genes are TRBV5-5 and TRBJ2-3, with D perhaps matching TRBD1 (6 bases). This CDR3 is built from 15 residues. V was cut by 0 bases and J by 3 bases, with 11 bases left in between. Germline V lookup: CDR1 SGHKS, CDR2 YYEKEE (reference sequence).

This chain joins TRBV19 and TRBJ2-2; 7 nucleotides align to TRBD2. The CDR3 length is 16 residues. The trim removed 3 bases at V and 1 base at J, leaving 5 bases unmatched. Germline loops: CDR1 LNHDA, CDR2 SQIVND (reference sequence). The CDR3 DNA sequence: TGTGCCAGTAGTATCGGGGACTACCTGAACACCGGGGAGCTGTTTTTT. Translation gives CASSIGDYLNTGELFF.

The chain links TRBV27 to TRBJ1-1; D may be TRBD1 (5 bases). The germline V and J ends were trimmed by 4 bases and 1 base, with 7 bases remaining between them. The CDR3 has 13 amino acids. Germline CDR1 and CDR2: MNHEY and SMNVEV (reference sequence). CDR3 nucleotide sequence: TGTGCCAGCAGTTGGGGCAGGAACACTGAAGCTTTCTTT. This codes for CASSWGRNTEAFF.

The chain employs TRBV29-1 and TRBJ2-5; 10 bases align to TRBD2. Trimming took 4 bases from V and 4 from J; bases not matched to a gene: 6. In germline, CDR1 is SQVTM, CDR2 ANQGSEA. The CDR3 length is 14 residues. Here the CDR3 DNA reads TGCAGCGTTGGAGCGGGAGGGCCTGGAGAGACCCAGTACTTC. Translated, it gives CSVGAGGPGETQYF. The whole variable domain, remainder taken from reference TRBV29-1 and TRBJ2-5, is SAVISQKPSRDICQRGTSLTIQCQVDSQVTMMFWYRQQPGQSLTLIATANQGSEATYESGFVIDKFPISRPNLTFSTLTVSNMSPEDSSIYLCSVGAGGPGETQYFGPGTRLLVL.

For this clone: Other DNA sequences in this sample translate to the same CDR3. This sequence joins TRBV7-3 and TRBJ2-7; 8 bases agree with TRBD1. The CDR3 covers 15 residues. J lost 0 bases, V lost 2 bases, and 3 bases had no gene match. The V gene's germline CDR1 is SGHTA and CDR2 FQGTGA. The CDR3 nucleotides are TGTGCCAGCAGCTTATCAGGGGGCAGCTCCTACGAGCAGTACTTC. It encodes CASSLSGGSSYEQYF. The variable domain in full, with the rest retrieved from reference TRBV7-3 and TRBJ2-7, is GAGVSQTPSNKVTEKGKYVELRCDPISGHTALYWYRQSLGQGPEFLIYFQGTGAADDSGLPNDRFFAVRPEGSVSTLKIQRTERGDSAVYLCASSLSGGSSYEQYFGPGTRLTVT.

The chain links TRBV19 to TRBJ1-2; 8 bases line up with TRBD1. CDR3 length: 14 amino acids. Germline V gene data show CDR1 as LNHDA and CDR2 as SQIVND (reference sequence). V trimming: 6 bases; J trimming: 5 bases; junction bases outside the gene matches: 8. CDR3 nucleotides: TGTGCCAGTAGCCCAGACAGGGGTCCTTATGGCTACACCTTC. Protein product: CASSPDRGPYGYTF.

The chain is built from TRBV28 and TRBJ1-1; D call uncertain. The CDR3 consists of 16 residues. V dropped 3 bases and J dropped 6 bases, with 20 bases sitting between them. Germline V lookup: CDR1 MDHEN, CDR2 SYDVKM. CDR3: CASSFEWGSEHPEAFF. The CDR3 DNA follows: TGTGCCAGCAGTTTTGAGTGGGGTAGCGAGCACCCTGAAGCTTTCTTT.

The rearrangement uses TRBV7-8 and TRBJ1-1; no definite D call. This CDR3 has 12 amino acids. V was shortened by 5 bases and J by 4 bases, with 8 bases between the two germline ends. Germline CDR1 is SGHVS and CDR2 is FQNEAQ. Written as DNA, the CDR3 is TGTGCCAGCAGCCCCCCGGGCACTGAAGCTTTCTTT. Residues: CASSPPGTEAFF.

The V call is TRBV4-1, the J call TRBJ2-3; a weak D match, TRBD2 (5 bases). CDR1 and CDR2 from the germline V gene are MGHRA and YSYEKL. V was clipped by 4 bases and J by 5 bases, with 19 bases between them. This CDR3 has 16 amino acids. The CDR3 DNA reads as TGCGCCAGCAGCCCTGGGTGGGGTGCCCGGGGAGATACGCAGTATTTT. Protein: CASSPGWGARGDTQYF.

The V and J genes are TRBV15 and TRBJ2-7; D ambiguous. The CDR3 covers 15 residues. Germline V gene sequence: CDR1 LNHNV, CDR2 YYDKDF (reference sequence). V shed 0 bases and J shed 2 bases, with 11 bases lying between them. CDR3 protein: CATSRESQFPYEQYF. CDR3 sequence (DNA): TGTGCCACCAGCAGAGAATCCCAGTTCCCCTACGAGCAGTACTTC.